The rows below give T cell receptor beta chains drawn from one sample of a study of Ad26.COV2.S vaccination and SARS-CoV-2 variants. Using immunoSEQ multiplex PCR, the repertoire was profiled, and TCRdb retains in-frame clones only, with some absent. The sample has around 250,000 clones, roughly 87% seen once. Sample: peripheral blood, taken in a trial of Ad26.COV2.S vaccine versus placebo. The receptors shown here come from a person between 18 and 65 years old who received the Ad26.COV2.S COVID-19 vaccine or a placebo. CDR3s include the opening cysteine and the closing phenylalanine or tryptophan. Fields, in order: clone size, V gene, CDR3 protein. Size is omitted from some rows. Given values are once, few, many or a class for expanded clones.

>NA|TRBV12-3/TRBV12-4
CATHEQGGNGYTF
>NA|TRBV3-1/TRBV3-2
CASSQNLYEQYF
>NA|TRBV30
CAWSVREDTQYF
>once|TRBV10-3
CAISESSRGLTYNEQFF
>NA|TRBV2
CASRTSGAANVLTF
>NA|TRBV7-9
CASSLGQGIYGYTF
>many|TRBV7-2
CASSRRRNEGYTF
>NA|TRBV27
CASSGHGGNQPQHF
>NA|TRBV19
CASSIGGAQETQYF
>NA|TRBV12-3/TRBV12-4
CASSGASYNEQFF
>NA|TRBV7-2
CASSPRRTGLNEKLFF
>NA|TRBV9
CASSVGWDGNSPLHF
>NA|TRBV5-6
CASSLGYSYEQYF
>NA|TRBV5-1
CASSPSSGTGELFF
>NA|TRBV7-3
CASSLMGSSYNEQFF
>NA|TRBV30
CAWNREGREQFF
>NA|TRBV4-1
CASSQEGTEGETQYF
>NA|TRBV7-9
CASSSWTGGTEAFF
>NA|TRBV7-2
CASSLGTEKLFF
>NA|TRBV27
CASSILGTATNEKLFF
>NA|TRBV3-1/TRBV3-2
CASSLQGSQETQYF
>NA|TRBV6-5
CASSYSVRKVVNEQFF
>NA|TRBV9
CASSVAPATEAFF
>NA|TRBV24-1
CATSDLKPGTPTPTEAFF
>NA|TRBV7-2
CASNHNTGELFF
>NA|TRBV28
CASSLELTSAGTQYF